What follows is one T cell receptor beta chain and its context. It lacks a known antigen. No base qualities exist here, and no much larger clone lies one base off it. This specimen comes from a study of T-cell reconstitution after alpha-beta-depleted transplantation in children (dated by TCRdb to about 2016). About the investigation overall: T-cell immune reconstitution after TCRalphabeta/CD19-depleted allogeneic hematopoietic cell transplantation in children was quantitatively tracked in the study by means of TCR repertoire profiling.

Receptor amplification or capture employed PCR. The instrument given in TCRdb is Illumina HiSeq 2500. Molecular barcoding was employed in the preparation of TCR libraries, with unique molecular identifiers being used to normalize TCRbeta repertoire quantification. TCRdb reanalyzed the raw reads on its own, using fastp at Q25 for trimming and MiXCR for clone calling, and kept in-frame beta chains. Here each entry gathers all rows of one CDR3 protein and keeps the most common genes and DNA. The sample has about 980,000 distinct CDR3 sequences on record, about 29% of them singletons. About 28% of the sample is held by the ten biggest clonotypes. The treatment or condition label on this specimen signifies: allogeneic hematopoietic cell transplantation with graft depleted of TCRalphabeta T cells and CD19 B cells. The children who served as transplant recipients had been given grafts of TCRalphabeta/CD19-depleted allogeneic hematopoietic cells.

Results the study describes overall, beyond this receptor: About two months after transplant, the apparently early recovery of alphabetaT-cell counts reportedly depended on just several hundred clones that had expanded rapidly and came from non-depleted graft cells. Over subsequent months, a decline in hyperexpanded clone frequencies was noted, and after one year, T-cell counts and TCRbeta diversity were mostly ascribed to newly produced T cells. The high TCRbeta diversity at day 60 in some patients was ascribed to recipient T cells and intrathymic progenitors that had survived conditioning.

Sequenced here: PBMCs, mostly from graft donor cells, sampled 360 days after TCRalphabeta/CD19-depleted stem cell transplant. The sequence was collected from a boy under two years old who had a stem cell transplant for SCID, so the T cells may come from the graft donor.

At the DNA level, the sequence is TGTGCCAGCAGACGAGGGGGGGCTGGGTTTTCGTCTGAAGCTTTCTTT. Translated, it gives CASRRGGAGFSSEAFF. Recombination connected TRBV27 to TRBJ1-1, with TRBD1 tentatively as D gene (6 bases match). The germline V gene (reference sequence) sets CDR1 to MNHEY and CDR2 to SMNVEV. The CDR3 runs 16 residues from the cysteine to the phenylalanine. The entry retains the CDR3 DNA only, 48 bases that are in frame from base 1. V is clipped by 6 bases and J by 6 bases, and the sequence between their germline boundaries is 23 bases long.